A selection of T cell receptor beta chains follows, all from one sample in a study of T cell responses to AZD1222 COVID-19 vaccine. Profiling relied on immunoSEQ multiplex PCR, and the TCRdb table lists in-frame clones only, not all of them. The sample contains roughly 100,000 clones, roughly nine tenths of which appear only once. This specimen was peripheral blood, taken on day 0 of AZD1222 vaccination. Receptors originate from an adult in good health. Each CDR3 is given with its conserved first and last residue. Fields, in order: J gene, CDR3 length, V gene, CDR3 protein.

J: TRBJ1-1
length: 14
V: TRBV12-5
CDR3: CASAPGQLNTEAFF

J: TRBJ1-5
length: 14
V: TRBV28
CDR3: CASSHGQGDQPQHF

J: TRBJ2-6
length: 18
V: TRBV10-3
CDR3: CAISEWGQGTSGANVLTF

J: TRBJ1-1
length: 16
V: TRBV9
CDR3: CASSATSGHLNTEAFF

J: TRBJ1-2
length: 16
V: TRBV7-9
CDR3: CASSLDQTGGRRGYTF

J: TRBJ1-2
length: 14
V: TRBV28
CDR3: CASSLRQGGYGYTF

J: TRBJ2-6
length: 20
V: TRBV13
CDR3: CASSPTGTDPLYSGANVLTF

J: TRBJ2-7
length: 16
V: TRBV10-1
CDR3: CASSPGTGPSSYEQYF

J: TRBJ1-3
length: 15
V: TRBV9
CDR3: CASSFGPLAGNTIYF

J: TRBJ1-5
length: 15
V: TRBV5-6
CDR3: CASSTLRGAGQPQHF

J: TRBJ2-1
length: 15
V: TRBV5-1
CDR3: CASSFGRAPYNEQFF

J: TRBJ1-2
length: 14
V: TRBV2
CDR3: CASSPGPRRDGYTF

J: TRBJ2-1
length: 15
V: TRBV9
CDR3: CASSVLAGGLNEQFF

J: TRBJ1-4
length: 17
V: TRBV6-1
CDR3: CASSEANRGRGNEKLFF

J: TRBJ2-7
length: 12
V: TRBV2
CDR3: CASWTSAYEQYF

J: TRBJ1-1
length: 15
V: TRBV5-1
CDR3: CASSLDGGRGTEAFF

J: TRBJ1-1
length: 15
V: TRBV15
CDR3: CATSSTRTGNTEAFF

J: TRBJ1-5
length: 15
V: TRBV24-1
CDR3: CATSRGDGSNQPQHF

J: TRBJ1-1
length: 15
V: TRBV9
CDR3: CASSVGGNTLTEAFF

J: TRBJ2-3
length: 16
V: TRBV9
CDR3: CASSVGQIASTDTQYF

J: TRBJ2-1
length: 16
V: TRBV28
CDR3: CPILTAGTGLMVEQFF

J: TRBJ2-1
length: 14
V: TRBV28
CDR3: CASSLPQKRREQFF

J: TRBJ1-1
length: 14
V: TRBV5-1
CDR3: CASSPTGTNTEAFF